The text below deals with one T cell receptor beta chain. The antigen is unknown. With the Oncomine TCR Beta short-read assay, DNA from cultured CD4+ T cells was sequenced. TCRdb reanalysed the PCR reads using MiXCR and keeps one entry per CDR3 protein. The sample lists roughly 9,500 distinct CDR3 sequences; about 67% were seen once. Documented treatment: 10-day PBMC culture with coronavirus spike peptide pools or control peptides (ViraFEST assay). This sample is drawn from a study of vaccination and CD4 T cells after COVID-19. The CDR3 has 14 residues. The V and J ends lost 8 bases and 0 bases respectively, with 13 bases between them. CDR1 GTSNPN and CDR2 SVGIG come from the germline V gene (reference sequence).

The receptor was derived from a human donor who had recovered from COVID-19. The sequencing sample was made of CD4+ T cells from blood, cultured in vitro. The chain has TRBV30 and TRBJ2-2; D uncertain. CDR3 DNA sequence: TGTGCCCTAAGTGGCGGAACGAACACCGGGGAGCTGTTTTTT. It translates to CALSGGTNTGELFF.